These T cell receptor beta chains were read from a single sample in a study of T cell responses to AZD1222 COVID-19 vaccine. The assay was immunoSEQ multiplex PCR, and TCRdb's table has in-frame clones only and misses some. Of 150,000 to 200,000 clones in the sample, 80% to 95% were seen once. This specimen consisted of peripheral blood, obtained on day 0 of AZD1222 vaccination. The receptors were gathered from an adult in good health. The CDR3 runs from the conserved cysteine through the conserved F or W. Each record gives: J gene, D gene, V gene, clone size, CDR3 protein, CDR3 DNA. The D gene is left open where the match is weak. Not all rows give a size; the values are once, few, many and, for expanded clones, a class.

TRBJ2-2	NA	TRBV5-1	NA	CASSWGFYDPGELFF	TGCGCCAGCAGCTGGGGGTTCTATGATCCCGGGGAGCTGTTTTTT
TRBJ2-3	NA	TRBV6-5	NA	CASSYSFRPSTDTQYF	TGTGCCAGCAGTTACTCCTTCCGGCCTAGCACAGATACGCAGTATTTT
TRBJ2-1	TRBD2	TRBV6-1	NA	CASSEALSGNNEQFF	TGTGCCAGCAGTGAAGCTCTGAGCGGGAACAATGAGCAGTTCTTC
TRBJ2-7	NA	TRBV4-1	NA	CASSHANSGAYEQYF	TGCGCCAGCAGCCACGCCAATTCAGGGGCCTACGAGCAGTACTTC
TRBJ2-5	TRBD1	TRBV28	NA	CASRAQGAETQYF	TGTGCCAGCAGAGCTCAGGGGGCCGAAACCCAGTACTTC
TRBJ1-2	NA	TRBV3-1/TRBV3-2	NA	CASSQGQAKYGYTF	TGTGCCAGCAGCCAAGGCCAGGCTAAGTATGGCTACACCTTC
TRBJ2-2	TRBD1	TRBV7-3	NA	CASSLTGVIAGELFF	TGTGCCAGCAGCCTGACAGGGGTGATAGCCGGGGAGCTGTTTTTT
TRBJ2-5	NA	TRBV7-9	NA	CASSFGAQETQYF	TGTGCCAGCAGCTTCGGGGCCCAAGAGACCCAGTACTTC
TRBJ2-3	TRBD2	TRBV27	NA	CASSPAPGLPTDTQYF	TGTGCCAGCAGCCCGGCTCCGGGACTACCCACAGATACGCAGTATTTT
TRBJ2-1	NA	TRBV4-2	NA	CASSQDYFAALSRGEQFF	TGTGCCAGCAGCCAAGATTATTTCGCGGCACTCTCGAGGGGTGAGCAGTTCTTC
TRBJ1-1	NA	TRBV14	few	CASSQGWAPGYTEAFF	TGTGCCAGCAGCCAAGGGTGGGCCCCCGGGTACACTGAAGCTTTCTTT
TRBJ2-3	TRBD2	TRBV19	NA	CASSPPRGRGGADTQYF	TGTGCCAGTAGTCCCCCCCGGGGGAGGGGAGGCGCAGATACGCAGTATTTT
TRBJ2-7	NA	TRBV5-8	NA	CASSLPGTDEQYF	TGTGCCAGCAGCTTGCCCGGGACCGACGAGCAGTACTTC
TRBJ2-1	TRBD2	TRBV7-9	NA	CASSSGVAGDVGNEQFF	TGTGCCAGCAGCTCGGGTGTGGCGGGAGATGTAGGCAATGAGCAGTTCTTC
TRBJ2-2	TRBD1	TRBV18	NA	CASSPRTHRGLDTGELFF	TGTGCCAGCTCACCCCGAACGCACAGGGGGCTCGACACCGGGGAGCTGTTTTTT
TRBJ1-1	NA	TRBV21-1	NA	CASSKEEVQVSSVRNTEAFF	TGTGCCAGCAGCAAAGAGGAGGTCCAGGTTTCCAGCGTCAGGAACACTGAAGCTTTCTTT
TRBJ2-1	NA	TRBV6-4	NA	CASARSNNEQFF	TGTGCCAGCGCTAGAAGTAACAATGAGCAGTTCTTC
TRBJ2-1	NA	TRBV9	NA	CASTMSGGASGQFF	TGTGCCAGCACCATGTCAGGGGGGGCATCTGGGCAGTTCTTC
TRBJ2-1	NA	TRBV14	NA	CASSQVRASSYNEQFF	TGTGCCAGCAGCCAAGTTCGGGCAAGCTCCTACAATGAGCAGTTCTTC
TRBJ1-5	NA	TRBV4-1	once	CASSQDRVNQPQHF	TGCGCCAGCAGCCAAGACAGGGTAAATCAGCCCCAGCATTTT
TRBJ1-2	NA	TRBV19	NA	CASSVNSDGYTF	TGTGCCAGTAGTGTAAACAGTGATGGCTACACCTTC
TRBJ2-7	NA	TRBV2	once	CASSERRYEQYF	TGTGCCAGCAGTGAACGTCGCTACGAGCAGTACTTC
TRBJ1-1	NA	TRBV5-1	NA	CASSAMERTGMNTEAFF	TGCGCCAGCAGCGCAATGGAGAGAACGGGGATGAACACTGAAGCTTTCTTT
TRBJ1-1	NA	TRBV7-2	NA	CASSGFRGSEAFF	TGTGCCAGCAGCGGCTTTAGGGGCAGCGAAGCTTTCTTT
TRBJ2-7	NA	TRBV5-1	NA	CASSPGLGNEQYF	TGCGCCAGCAGCCCGGGGTTGGGGAACGAGCAGTACTTC
TRBJ2-2	NA	TRBV9	NA	CASSAVLGTGELFF	TGTGCCAGCAGCGCCGTCTTGGGCACCGGGGAGCTGTTTTTT
TRBJ2-5	NA	TRBV2	once	CASSSLGGGRQETQYF	TGTGCCAGCAGTTCGCTAGGTGGGGGCCGTCAAGAGACCCAGTACTTC
TRBJ1-1	NA	TRBV5-5	NA	CASSWGLQNTEAFF	TGTGCCAGCAGCTGGGGGCTCCAGAACACTGAAGCTTTCTTT
TRBJ2-5	NA	TRBV5-1	NA	CASSLAGQGGSQETQYF	TGCGCCAGCAGCTTGGCCGGTCAGGGGGGATCCCAAGAGACCCAGTACTTC
TRBJ2-1	NA	TRBV11-2	NA	CASSLGSIYNEQFF	TGTGCCAGCAGCTTAGGTTCGATCTACAATGAGCAGTTCTTC
TRBJ1-4	TRBD1	TRBV5-1	once	CASSSQGLTNEKLFF	TGCGCCAGCAGCTCACAGGGGTTAACTAATGAAAAACTGTTTTTT
TRBJ1-2	TRBD1	TRBV6-5	once	CASSYSRGTGGGSYTF	TGTGCCAGCAGTTACTCGAGAGGGACAGGGGGCGGAAGCTACACCTTC
TRBJ2-1	NA	TRBV24-1	NA	CATSDGGSNEQFF	TGTGCCACCAGTGATGGTGGGTCCAATGAGCAGTTCTTC
TRBJ2-6	NA	TRBV5-1	once	CASSLAALSGANVLTF	TGCGCCAGCAGCTTGGCCGCGCTCTCTGGGGCCAACGTCCTGACTTTC
TRBJ1-2	NA	TRBV7-8	NA	CASSFSLSAGYTF	TGTGCCAGCAGCTTCTCTCTTTCAGCGGGCTACACCTTC
TRBJ2-3	NA	TRBV7-2	NA	CASSSTRGDTQYF	TGTGCCAGCAGCTCTACTAGGGGAGATACGCAGTATTTT
TRBJ1-5	NA	TRBV7-2	NA	CASSLGLSNQPQHF	TGTGCCAGCAGCCTGGGACTGAGCAATCAGCCCCAGCATTTT
TRBJ2-7	TRBD2	TRBV29-1	NA	CSVDLSGSYEQYF	TGCAGCGTTGATCTAAGCGGGAGTTACGAGCAGTACTTC
TRBJ2-7	TRBD2	TRBV7-9	NA	CASSLEVSGGPRYEQYF	TGTGCCAGCAGCTTAGAGGTTAGCGGGGGCCCCCGCTACGAGCAGTACTTC
TRBJ2-7	NA	TRBV5-1	NA	CASSTPTGRGYEQYF	TGCGCCAGCAGCACACCGACAGGCCGGGGCTACGAGCAGTACTTC
TRBJ2-5	TRBD2	TRBV10-3	NA	CAISTGLAGETQYF	TGTGCCATCAGTACGGGACTAGCAGGGGAGACCCAGTACTTC
TRBJ1-1	TRBD1	TRBV5-6	NA	CASSHRGTFVNTEAFF	TGTGCCAGCAGCCACAGGGGTACGTTTGTGAACACTGAAGCTTTCTTT
TRBJ2-7	NA	TRBV27	NA	CASALASPYEQYF	TGTGCCAGCGCTCTAGCGAGCCCCTACGAGCAGTACTTC
TRBJ2-3	NA	TRBV29-1	NA	CSAALSTDTQYF	TGCAGCGCGGCCCTGAGCACAGATACGCAGTATTTT
TRBJ1-2	TRBD1	TRBV7-2	NA	CASSGTGDHYGYTF	TGTGCCAGCAGCGGGACAGGGGATCATTATGGCTACACCTTC
TRBJ1-5	NA	TRBV9	NA	CASSGNREGQPQHF	TGTGCCAGCAGCGGAAACAGGGAAGGTCAGCCCCAGCATTTT
TRBJ1-1	NA	TRBV7-9	NA	CASSLTEATEAFF	TGTGCCAGCAGCTTAACGGAAGCCACTGAAGCTTTCTTT
TRBJ1-6	NA	TRBV7-9	NA	CASSFRRLHDSPLHF	TGTGCCAGCAGCTTCCGGCGGTTGCACGACTCACCCCTCCACTTT
TRBJ1-2	NA	TRBV6-5	once	CASSRQENYGYTF	TGTGCCAGCAGCCGACAGGAGAACTATGGCTACACCTTC
TRBJ1-1	NA	TRBV7-9	NA	CASSQYTEAFF	TGTGCCAGCAGCCAGTACACTGAAGCTTTCTTT
TRBJ1-1	NA	TRBV7-3	once	CASSLHGNTEAFF	TGTGCCAGCAGCCTACACGGTAACACTGAAGCTTTCTTT
TRBJ1-2	NA	TRBV6-2/TRBV6-3	NA	CASSYLDSSYGYTF	TGTGCCAGCAGTTACCTGGACTCAAGCTATGGCTACACCTTC
TRBJ1-1	TRBD1	TRBV4-1	NA	CASSQGPGTGVLDFF	TGCGCCAGCAGCCAAGGTCCGGGGACAGGGGTTCTGGATTTCTTT
TRBJ1-2	NA	TRBV19	NA	CASSMGRPNYGYTF	TGTGCCAGTAGTATGGGGCGTCCTAACTATGGCTACACCTTC